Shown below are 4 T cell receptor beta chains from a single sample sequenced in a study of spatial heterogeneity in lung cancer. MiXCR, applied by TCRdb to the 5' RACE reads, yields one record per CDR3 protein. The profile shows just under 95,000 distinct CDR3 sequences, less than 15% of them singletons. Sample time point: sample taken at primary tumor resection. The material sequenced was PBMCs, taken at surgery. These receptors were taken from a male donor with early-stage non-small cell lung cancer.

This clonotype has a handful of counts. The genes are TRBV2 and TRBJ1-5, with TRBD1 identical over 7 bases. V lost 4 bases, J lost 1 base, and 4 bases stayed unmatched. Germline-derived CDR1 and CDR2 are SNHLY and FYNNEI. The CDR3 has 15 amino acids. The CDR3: CASSAETGSNQPQHF. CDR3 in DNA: TGTGCCAGCAGTGCGGAGACAGGGAGCAATCAGCCCCAGCATTTT.

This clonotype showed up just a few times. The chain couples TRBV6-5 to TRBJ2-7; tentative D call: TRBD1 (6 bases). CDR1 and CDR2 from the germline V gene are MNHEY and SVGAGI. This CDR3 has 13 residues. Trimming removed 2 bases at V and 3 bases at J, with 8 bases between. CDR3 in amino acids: CASSYRGGYEQYF. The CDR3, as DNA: TGTGCCAGCAGTTACAGAGGGGGCTACGAGCAGTACTTC.

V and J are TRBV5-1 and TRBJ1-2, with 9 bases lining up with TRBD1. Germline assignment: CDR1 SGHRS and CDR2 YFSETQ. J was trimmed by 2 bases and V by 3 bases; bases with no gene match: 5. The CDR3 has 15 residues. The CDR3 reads CASSSGTGTNYGYTF. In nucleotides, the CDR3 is TGCGCCAGCAGCTCCGGGACAGGGACCAACTATGGCTACACCTTC. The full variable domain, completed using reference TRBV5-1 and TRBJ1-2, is KAGVTQTPRYLIKTRGQQVTLSCSPISGHRSVSWYQQTPGQGLQFLFEYFSETQRNKGNFPGRFSGRQFSNSRSEMNVSTLELGDSALYLCASSSGTGTNYGYTFGSGTRLTVV.

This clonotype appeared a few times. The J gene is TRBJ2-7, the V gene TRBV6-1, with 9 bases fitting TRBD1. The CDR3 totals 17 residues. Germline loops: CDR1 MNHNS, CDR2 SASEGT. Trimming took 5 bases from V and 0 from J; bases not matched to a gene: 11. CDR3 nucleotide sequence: TGTGCCAGCAGTCCAACGGCCGGGACAGGGAGCTCCTACGAGCAGTACTTC. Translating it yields CASSPTAGTGSSYEQYF.